This TCR beta chain was sequenced in a study of CD8 T cells in Susac syndrome. RNA, at about 0.45 to 1 ug, was reverse transcribed with random hexamers. Amplification of the TCR beta CDR3 was carried out by immunoSEQ multiplex PCR, which spanned a total of 54 Vbeta and 13 Jbeta segments. TCRdb recomputed calls from the immunoSEQ multiplex PCR reads with MiXCR, one row per CDR3 protein. The sample has about 400,000 distinct CDR3 sequences, around 85% seen once. Trimming at V came to 2 bases and at J to 3 bases, leaving 11 bases not matched to a gene. CDR3 length equals 17 residues. The TCR was taken from a human donor with multiple sclerosis. Specimen: CD8+ T cells from PBMCs. This chain connects TRBV12-3 or TRBV12-4 to TRBJ2-7; TRBD1 matches 9 bases. The CDR3 DNA reads as TGTGCCAGCAGTTTACGTTCTCCGGGACAGGGACTCTACGAGCAGTACTTC. This encodes CASSLRSPGQGLYEQYF.